Presented here are 13 T cell receptor beta chains from one specimen sequenced in a study of blood T cell repertoires in COVID-19. The assay was immunoSEQ multiplex PCR, and TCRdb's table has in-frame clones only and misses some. The data show 49,000 or so clones, with about nine tenths seen just once and roughly 7.1% held by the top ten. The sequenced sample was peripheral blood. Source of these receptors: a man aged 50-59 years with active COVID-19.

The J gene is TRBJ1-2, the V gene TRBV5-4, with D possibly being TRBD1 (6 bases). The CDR3 is 13 residues long. The germline V gene encodes CDR1 SGHNT and CDR2 YYREEE (reference sequence). V lost 6 bases and J lost 7, with 16 bases in between. The CDR3 region has the DNA TGTGCCAGCACCCAAACCGGGACATCTGGCTACACCTTC. Protein product: CASTQTGTSGYTF.

This clone was counted a single time. In nucleotides, the CDR3 is TGTGCCAGCAGCCACACAGGGGGCCCCTACGAGCAGTACTTC. It is translated as CASSHTGGPYEQYF. The gene calls are TRBV5-4 and TRBJ2-7; 9 nucleotides agree with TRBD1. Trimming at V came to 4 bases and at J to 2 bases, leaving 4 bases not matched to a gene. Germline V gene data show CDR1 as SGHNT and CDR2 as YYREEE (reference sequence). There are 14 residues in the CDR3. Using reference TRBV5-4 and TRBJ2-7 for the parts outside the CDR3, the full variable domain is ETGVTQSPTHLIKTRGQQVTLRCSSQSGHNTVSWYQQALGQGPQFIFQYYREEENGRGNFPPRFSGLQFPNYSSELNVNALELDDSALYLCASSHTGGPYEQYFGPGTRLTVT.

This chain joins TRBV18 and TRBJ1-2; no clear D gene. V lost 10 bases to trimming and J lost 2 bases, with 20 bases between them. CDR3 length: 15 amino acids. Germline CDR1 and CDR2: KGHSH and LQKENI. The CDR3 nucleotides read TGTGCCACCACGCAAAATTGGAGCGGGAACTATGGCTACACCTTC. Residues: CATTQNWSGNYGYTF.

This sequence joins TRBV5-1 and TRBJ2-3; 9 nucleotides agree with TRBD1. Germline V gene data show CDR1 as SGHRS and CDR2 as YFSETQ. The CDR3 length is 14 residues. Trimming removed 0 bases from V and 4 bases from J; junction bases left unmatched: 0. The CDR3 coding sequence is TGCGCCAGCAGCTTGGGGACAGGGGCAGATACGCAGTATTTT. This sequence encodes CASSLGTGADTQYF. The full variable domain, completed using reference TRBV5-1 and TRBJ2-3, is KAGVTQTPRYLIKTRGQQVTLSCSPISGHRSVSWYQQTPGQGLQFLFEYFSETQRNKGNFPGRFSGRQFSNSRSEMNVSTLELGDSALYLCASSLGTGADTQYFGPGTRLTVL.

The chain combines TRBV30 with TRBJ1-1; D call uncertain. This CDR3 comprises 19 residues. The germline V gene encodes CDR1 GTSNPN and CDR2 SVGIG (reference sequence). Trimming removed 2 bases from V and 0 bases from J, with 25 bases in between. In DNA form, the CDR3 reads TGTGCCTGGAGTCCCCCGTCCTGGAGAGGTGTCCGGATGAACACTGAAGCTTTCTTT. Protein product: CAWSPPSWRGVRMNTEAFF.

The V call is TRBV19, the J call TRBJ1-6, with D hard to call. The CDR3 sequence is 14 residues long. Germline V gene lookup returns CDR1 LNHDA and CDR2 SQIVND (reference sequence). Trimming took off 7 bases at V and 7 bases at J, with 14 bases between the two ends. The DNA for the CDR3 is TGTGCCAGTACCCCCTTTGCGGGGAATTCACCCCTCCACTTT. Amino acid sequence: CASTPFAGNSPLHF.

V gene TRBV19 combines with J gene TRBJ1-5; perhaps TRBD1 as D (5 bases). CDR3 size: 14 residues. Germline lookup yields CDR1 LNHDA and CDR2 SQIVND (reference sequence). Deletions cut 3 bases from V and 3 bases from J, with 9 bases between. CDR3 nucleotide sequence: TGTGCCAGTAGTATTCTGGACACCAATCAGCCCCAGCATTTT. This sequence encodes CASSILDTNQPQHF.

This rearrangement joins TRBV9 to TRBJ1-4, with D perhaps matching TRBD1 (6 bases). Trimming left V 0 bases short and J 6 bases short, with 15 bases between. The germline V gene encodes CDR1 SGDLS and CDR2 YYNGEE. This CDR3 has 16 amino acids. The CDR3 loop is CASSVALSAGDEKLFF. For the CDR3, the DNA is TGTGCCAGCAGCGTAGCCCTCTCGGCAGGGGATGAAAAACTGTTTTTT.

The rearrangement links TRBV3-1 (or the pseudogene TRBV3-2) to TRBJ2-4, with D possibly matching TRBD2 (7 bases). The CDR3 has 14 amino acids. V shed 3 bases and J shed 7 bases, with 13 bases lying between them. Germline V gene data show CDR1 as LGHDT and CDR2 as YNNKEL (reference sequence). CDR3 nucleotide sequence: TGTGCCAGCAGCCAGGGGACGGGGGGCAACATTCAGTACTTC. Translated: CASSQGTGGNIQYF.

The chain's CDR3 is CAIRGQGRVGETQYF. CDR3 coding DNA: TGTGCCATCAGAGGACAGGGCAGGGTGGGAGAGACCCAGTACTTC. The rearrangement uses TRBV10-3 and TRBJ2-5; 8 bases line up with TRBD1. The ends lost 6 bases at V and 4 bases at J; junction bases unmatched: 10. The germline V gene encodes CDR1 ENHRY and CDR2 SYGVKD. The CDR3 runs 15 residues.

The V and J genes are TRBV19 and TRBJ2-1; the match to TRBD2 covers 7 bases. Trimming cost V 5 bases and J 9 bases; bases outside gene matches: 10. CDR3 length: 14 amino acids. Germline V gene lookup returns CDR1 LNHDA and CDR2 SQIVND (reference sequence). CDR3 coding DNA: TGTGCCAGTAGTTCCCGACTAGCTAGGGGTGAGCAGTTCTTC. Amino acids: CASSSRLARGEQFF.

The chain is built from TRBV12-3 or TRBV12-4 and TRBJ1-1; D call uncertain. The V end lost 1 base, the J end lost 4 bases, and 7 bases lay between the germline ends. The CDR3 length is 13 residues. The DNA for the CDR3 is TGTGCCAGCAGTTTAGGGGGAGGCACTGAAGCTTTCTTT. Encoded protein: CASSLGGGTEAFF.

This chain links TRBV30 with TRBJ1-4, with D possibly being TRBD1 (6 bases). Looked up from germline, CDR1 is GTSNPN and CDR2 is SVGIG (reference sequence). Deletions cut 2 bases from V and 2 bases from J, with 18 bases between. The CDR3 covers 17 residues. The CDR3 protein is CAWSRGRGALTNEKLFF. CDR3 sequence (DNA): TGTGCCTGGAGTCGGGGCAGGGGTGCTTTGACTAATGAAAAACTGTTTTTT.